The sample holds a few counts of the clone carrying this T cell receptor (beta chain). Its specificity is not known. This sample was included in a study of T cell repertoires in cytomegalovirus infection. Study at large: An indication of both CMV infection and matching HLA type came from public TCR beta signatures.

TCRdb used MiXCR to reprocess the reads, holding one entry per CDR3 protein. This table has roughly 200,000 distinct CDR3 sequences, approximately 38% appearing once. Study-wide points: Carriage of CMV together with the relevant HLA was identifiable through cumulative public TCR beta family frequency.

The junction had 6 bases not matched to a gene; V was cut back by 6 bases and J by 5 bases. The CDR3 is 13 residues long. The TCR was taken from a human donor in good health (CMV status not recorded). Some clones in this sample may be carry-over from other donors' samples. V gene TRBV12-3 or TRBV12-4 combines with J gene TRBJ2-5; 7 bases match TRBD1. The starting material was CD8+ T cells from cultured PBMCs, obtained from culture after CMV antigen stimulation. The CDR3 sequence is CASSLTGMETQYF. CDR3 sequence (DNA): TGTGCCAGCAGCTTGACAGGGATGGAGACCCAGTACTTC.